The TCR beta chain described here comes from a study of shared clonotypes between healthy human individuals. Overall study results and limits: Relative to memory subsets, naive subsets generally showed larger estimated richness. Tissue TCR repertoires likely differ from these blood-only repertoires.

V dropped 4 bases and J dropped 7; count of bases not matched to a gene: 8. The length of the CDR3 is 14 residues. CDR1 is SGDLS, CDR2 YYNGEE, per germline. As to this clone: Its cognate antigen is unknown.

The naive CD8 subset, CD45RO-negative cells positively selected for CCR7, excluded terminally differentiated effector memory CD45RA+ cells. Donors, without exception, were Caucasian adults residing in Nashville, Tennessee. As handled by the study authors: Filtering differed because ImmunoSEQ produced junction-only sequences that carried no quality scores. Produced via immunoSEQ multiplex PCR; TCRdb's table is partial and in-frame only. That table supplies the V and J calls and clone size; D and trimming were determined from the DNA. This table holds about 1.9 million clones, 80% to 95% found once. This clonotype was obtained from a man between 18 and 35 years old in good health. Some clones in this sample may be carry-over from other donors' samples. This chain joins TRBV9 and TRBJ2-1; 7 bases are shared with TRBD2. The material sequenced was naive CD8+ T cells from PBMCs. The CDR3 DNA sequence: TGTGCCAGCAGCTCCTCGGGGGGAGATAATGAGCAGTTCTTC. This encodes CASSSSGGDNEQFF.